The clone carrying this TCR beta chain showed up just once. The data are from a study of radiotherapy plus CTLA-4 blockade in lung cancer. The protocol was immunoSEQ multiplex PCR, while the TCRdb copy is restricted to in-frame clones and leaves out a portion. The top ten hold roughly 6.9% of the sample, which has around 130,000 clones, about 87% seen once. The clonotype was recovered from a human donor with non-small cell lung cancer that progressed on radiotherapy plus ipilimumab. The material sequenced was peripheral blood, taken from a patient treated with radiotherapy plus ipilimumab.

This CDR3 is CASSLSVVSEAFF. For the CDR3, the DNA is TGTGCCAGCAGTTTAAGCGTCGTCAGTGAAGCTTTCTTT. V and J are TRBV27 and TRBJ1-1; the D is unclear. Germline loops: CDR1 MNHEY, CDR2 SMNVEV (reference sequence). This CDR3 contains 13 residues. Between the trimmed V and J ends, which lost 2 bases and 7 bases, there was a span of 11 bases.